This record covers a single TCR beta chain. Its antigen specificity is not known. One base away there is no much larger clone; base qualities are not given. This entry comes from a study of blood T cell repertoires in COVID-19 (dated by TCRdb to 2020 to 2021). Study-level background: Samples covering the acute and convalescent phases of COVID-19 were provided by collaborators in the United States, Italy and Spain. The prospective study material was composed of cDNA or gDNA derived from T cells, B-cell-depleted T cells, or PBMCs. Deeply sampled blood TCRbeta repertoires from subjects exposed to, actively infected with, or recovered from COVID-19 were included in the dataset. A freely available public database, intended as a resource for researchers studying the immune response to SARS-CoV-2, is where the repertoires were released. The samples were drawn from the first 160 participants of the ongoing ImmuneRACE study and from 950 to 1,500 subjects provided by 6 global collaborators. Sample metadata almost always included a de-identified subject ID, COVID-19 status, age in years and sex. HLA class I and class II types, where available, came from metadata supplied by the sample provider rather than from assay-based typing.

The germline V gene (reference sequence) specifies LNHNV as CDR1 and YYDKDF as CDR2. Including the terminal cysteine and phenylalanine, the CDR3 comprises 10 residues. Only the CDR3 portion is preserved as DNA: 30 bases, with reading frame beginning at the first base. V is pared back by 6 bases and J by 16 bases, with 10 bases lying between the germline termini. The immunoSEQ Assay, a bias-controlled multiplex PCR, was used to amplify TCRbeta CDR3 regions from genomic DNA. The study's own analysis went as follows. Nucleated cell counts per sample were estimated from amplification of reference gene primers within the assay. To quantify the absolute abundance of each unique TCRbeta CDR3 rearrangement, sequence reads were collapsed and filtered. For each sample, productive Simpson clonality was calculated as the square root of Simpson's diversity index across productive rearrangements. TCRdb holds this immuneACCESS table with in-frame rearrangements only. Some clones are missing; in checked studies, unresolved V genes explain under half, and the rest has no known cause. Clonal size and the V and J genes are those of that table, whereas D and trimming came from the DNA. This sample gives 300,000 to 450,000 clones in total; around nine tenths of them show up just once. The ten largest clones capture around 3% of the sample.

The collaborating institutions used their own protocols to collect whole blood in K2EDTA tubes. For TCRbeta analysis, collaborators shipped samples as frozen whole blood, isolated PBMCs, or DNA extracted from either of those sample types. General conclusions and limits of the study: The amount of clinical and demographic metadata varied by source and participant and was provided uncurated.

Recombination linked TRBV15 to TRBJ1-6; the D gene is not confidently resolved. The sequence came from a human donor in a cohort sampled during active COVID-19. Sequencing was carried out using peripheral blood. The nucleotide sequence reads TGTGCCACCAGGCGGGCTTTACTCCACTTT. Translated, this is CATRRALLHF.